Detailed here is one T cell receptor (beta chain). Its antigen is as yet unknown. Expressed TCRB transcripts were sequenced because the entire RNA isolate underwent reverse transcription. Data came from immunoSEQ multiplex PCR; TCRdb stores just in-frame clones and leaves some out. Altogether under 950,000 clones are present, 15% to 20% being singletons, with the ten largest covering about 0.025%. The V and J ends lost 5 bases and 5 bases respectively, with 12 bases between them. CDR1 and CDR2 (germline): SGHTA, FQGNSA. The CDR3 has 13 residues. The entry originates in a study of beta chain features in type 1 diabetes. Study-level results: Any HLA effect on TCRB rearrangement was left unresolved by small sub-analyses. For patients and controls alike, PCR might favor shorter templates to the same degree. For type 1 diabetes patients, VDJ junctions showed fewer insertions and more deletions.

The sequencing sample was made of naive CD4+ T cells from blood. The chain carries TRBV7-2 and TRBJ2-5; D ambiguous. This clonotype was obtained from a woman aged 18-29 years in good health. For the CDR3, the DNA is TGTGCCAGCAGCGAACGGGTCTCGGAGACCCAGTACTTC. Amino acids: CASSERVSETQYF.